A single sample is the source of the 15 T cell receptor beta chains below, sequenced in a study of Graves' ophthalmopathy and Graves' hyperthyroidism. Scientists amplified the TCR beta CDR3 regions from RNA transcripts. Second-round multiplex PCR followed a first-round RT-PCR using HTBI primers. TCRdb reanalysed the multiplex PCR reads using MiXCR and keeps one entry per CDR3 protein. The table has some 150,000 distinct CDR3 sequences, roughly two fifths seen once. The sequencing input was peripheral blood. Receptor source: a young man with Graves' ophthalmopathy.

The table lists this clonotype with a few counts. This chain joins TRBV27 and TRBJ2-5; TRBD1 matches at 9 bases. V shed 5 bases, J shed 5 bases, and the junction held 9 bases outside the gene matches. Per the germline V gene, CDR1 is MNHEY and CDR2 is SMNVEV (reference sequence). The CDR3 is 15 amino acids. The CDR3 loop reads CASSHGTGLAETQYF. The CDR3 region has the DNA TGTGCCAGCAGTCACGGGACAGGGTTGGCGGAGACCCAGTACTTC.

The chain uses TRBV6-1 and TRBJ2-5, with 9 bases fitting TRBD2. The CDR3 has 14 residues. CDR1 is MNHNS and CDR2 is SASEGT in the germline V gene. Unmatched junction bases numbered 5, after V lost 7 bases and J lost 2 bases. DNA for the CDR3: TGTGCCAGCATGGTAGCGGGAGATCAAGAGACCCAGTACTTC. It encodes CASMVAGDQETQYF.

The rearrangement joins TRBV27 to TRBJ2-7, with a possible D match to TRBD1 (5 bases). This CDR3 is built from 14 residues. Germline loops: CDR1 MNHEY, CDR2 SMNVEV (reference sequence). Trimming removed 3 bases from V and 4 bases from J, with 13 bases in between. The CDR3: CASSFAGQGYEQYF. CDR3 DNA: TGTGCCAGCAGTTTCGCCGGGCAGGGTTACGAGCAGTACTTC.

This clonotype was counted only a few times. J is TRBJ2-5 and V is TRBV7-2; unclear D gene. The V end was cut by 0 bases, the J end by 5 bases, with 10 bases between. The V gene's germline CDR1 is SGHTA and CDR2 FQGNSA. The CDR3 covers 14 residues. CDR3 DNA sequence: TGTGCCAGCAGCTTAGCGGGAAGTAGGGAGACCCAGTACTTC. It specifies CASSLAGSRETQYF.

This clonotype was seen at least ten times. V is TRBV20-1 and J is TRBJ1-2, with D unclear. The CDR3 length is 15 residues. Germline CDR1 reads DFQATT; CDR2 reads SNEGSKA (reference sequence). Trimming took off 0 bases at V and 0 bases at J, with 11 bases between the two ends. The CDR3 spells CSARDWRGTNYGYTF. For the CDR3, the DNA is TGCAGTGCTAGAGATTGGCGAGGAACTAACTATGGCTACACCTTC.

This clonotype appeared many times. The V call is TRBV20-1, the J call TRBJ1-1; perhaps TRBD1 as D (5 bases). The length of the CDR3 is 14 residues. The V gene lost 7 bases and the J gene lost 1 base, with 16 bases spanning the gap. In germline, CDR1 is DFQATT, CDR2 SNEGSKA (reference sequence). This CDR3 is CSVDLRTQNTEAFF. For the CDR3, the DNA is TGCAGTGTCGACTTGCGGACACAGAACACTGAAGCTTTCTTT.

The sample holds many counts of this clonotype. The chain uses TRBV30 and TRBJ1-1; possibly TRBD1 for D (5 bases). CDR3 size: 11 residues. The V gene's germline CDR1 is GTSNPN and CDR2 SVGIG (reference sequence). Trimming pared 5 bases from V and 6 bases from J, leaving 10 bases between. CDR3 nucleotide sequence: TGTGCCTGGGGGGGAGTATCTGAAGCTTTCTTT. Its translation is CAWGGVSEAFF.

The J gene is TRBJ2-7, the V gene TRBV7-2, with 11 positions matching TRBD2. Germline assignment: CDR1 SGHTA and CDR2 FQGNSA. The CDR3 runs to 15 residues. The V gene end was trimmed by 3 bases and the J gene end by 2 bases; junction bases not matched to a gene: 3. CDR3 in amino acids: CASSFLAGGTYEQYF. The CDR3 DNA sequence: TGTGCCAGCAGCTTTCTAGCGGGGGGTACCTACGAGCAGTACTTC.

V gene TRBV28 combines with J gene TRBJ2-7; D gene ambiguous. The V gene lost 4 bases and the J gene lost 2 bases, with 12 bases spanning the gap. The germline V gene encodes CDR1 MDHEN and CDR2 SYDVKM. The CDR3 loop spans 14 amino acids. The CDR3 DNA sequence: TGTGCCAGCAGTTCGGCGGAGTACCCCTACGAGCAGTACTTC. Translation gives CASSSAEYPYEQYF.

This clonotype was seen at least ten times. CDR3 coding DNA: TGTGCCAGCAGTCGCGAACGACAGGCACTGAACACTGAAGCTTTCTTT. Translated, it gives CASSRERQALNTEAFF. V gene TRBV28 combines with J gene TRBJ1-1; possibly TRBD1 for D (6 bases). The CDR3 has 16 residues. Germline V gene lookup returns CDR1 MDHEN and CDR2 SYDVKM. Trimming cost V 5 bases and J 0 bases, with 16 bases left between them.

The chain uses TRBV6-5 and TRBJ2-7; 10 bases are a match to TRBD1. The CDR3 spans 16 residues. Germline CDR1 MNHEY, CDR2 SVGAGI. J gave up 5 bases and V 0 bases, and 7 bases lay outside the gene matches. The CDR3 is CASSYSMGTGDHEQYF. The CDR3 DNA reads TGTGCCAGCAGTTACTCCATGGGGACAGGGGACCACGAGCAGTACTTC.

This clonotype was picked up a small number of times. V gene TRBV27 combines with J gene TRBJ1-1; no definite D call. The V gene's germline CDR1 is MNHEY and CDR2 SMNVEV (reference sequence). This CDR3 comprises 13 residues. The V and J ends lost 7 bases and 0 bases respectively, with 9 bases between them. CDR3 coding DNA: TGTGCCAGCAAGGAGTACATGAACACTGAAGCTTTCTTT. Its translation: CASKEYMNTEAFF.

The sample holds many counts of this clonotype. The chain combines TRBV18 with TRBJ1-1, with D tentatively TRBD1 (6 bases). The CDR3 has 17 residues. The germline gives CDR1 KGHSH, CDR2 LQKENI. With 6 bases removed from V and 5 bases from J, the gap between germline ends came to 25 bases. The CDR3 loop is CASSIQPGRGRGTEAFF. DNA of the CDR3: TGTGCCAGCTCCATCCAACCGGGACGGGGAAGGGGGACTGAAGCTTTCTTT.

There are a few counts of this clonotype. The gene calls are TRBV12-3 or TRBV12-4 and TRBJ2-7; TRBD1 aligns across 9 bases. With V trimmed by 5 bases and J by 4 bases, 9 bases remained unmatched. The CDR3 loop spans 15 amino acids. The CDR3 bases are TGTGCCAGCAGTCTCCGGGGACAGGGCCGATACGAGCAGTACTTC. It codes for CASSLRGQGRYEQYF.

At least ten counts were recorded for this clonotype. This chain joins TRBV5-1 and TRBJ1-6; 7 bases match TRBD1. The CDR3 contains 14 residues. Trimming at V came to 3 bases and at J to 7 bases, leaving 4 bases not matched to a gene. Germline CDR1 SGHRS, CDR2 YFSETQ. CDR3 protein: CASSSGQTNSPLHF. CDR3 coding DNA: TGCGCCAGCAGCTCGGGACAGACCAATTCACCCCTCCACTTT.